This T cell receptor (beta chain) was identified in a study of CD8+ T cells in alopecia areata. Study-level background: Oral tofacitinib (5 to 10 mg twice daily) was administered to treated patients.

The CDR3 runs to 14 residues. V shed 4 bases, J shed 4 bases, and the junction held 6 bases outside the gene matches. Per germline, CDR1 SQVTM and CDR2 ANQGSEA. This clone was seen only a few times. RNA was isolated and reverse transcribed to cDNA, the sequencing template. Generated by immunoSEQ multiplex PCR, the TCRdb table keeps only in-frame clones and is missing some. The sample contains about 97,000 clones, approximately 42% of which appear only once. The study team obtained lesional scalp punch biopsies and peripheral blood from alopecia areata patients. Sequenced: CD4+ T cells sorted from blood. The gene calls are TRBV29-1 and TRBJ2-3, with TRBD1 matching 9 bases. This sequence originates from a human donor with alopecia areata. CDR3 sequence: CSVVVQGAADTQYF. CDR3 in DNA: TGCAGCGTTGTAGTACAGGGGGCGGCAGATACGCAGTATTTT.